This TCR beta chain was observed in a study of blood T cell repertoires in COVID-19 (dated by TCRdb to the early 2020s). General notes on the study: The collaborator samples originated in the United States, Italy and Spain and spanned the acute and convalescent phases of COVID-19. Samples were obtained from the ongoing ImmuneRACE study (first 160 participants) and from over a thousand subjects provided by 6 global collaborators. Nearly every sample came with metadata listing a de-identified subject ID, COVID-19 status, age in years and sex. HLA class I and class II types, where available, came from metadata supplied by the sample provider rather than from assay-based typing. Subjects who had been exposed to COVID-19, were actively infected with it, or had recovered from it provided the deeply sampled blood TCRbeta repertoires that made up the dataset. The repertoires were made available in a free public database intended to serve as a resource for research on the immune response to SARS-CoV-2. The material from the prospective study consisted of cDNA or gDNA derived from T cells, B-cell-depleted T cells, or PBMCs.

About this clone itself: Its antigen is still unknown. Base qualities are not provided; no much larger clone lies one nucleotide away.

A second Seattle source provided samples from volunteer blood donors who had recovered from COVID-19. The collaborating institutions used their own protocols to collect whole blood in K2EDTA tubes. For TCRbeta analysis, collaborators shipped samples in one of three forms: frozen whole blood, isolated PBMCs, or DNA extracted from either of those sample types. General study outcomes and caveats: Clinical and demographic metadata were provided uncurated, with the amount varying by source and participant.

V is reduced by 6 bases and J by 0 bases, leaving a spacing of 14 bases between them. CDR1 MNHEY and CDR2 SVGAGI are derived from the germline V gene. The CDR3 sequence holds 15 residues, the cysteine and phenylalanine included. Just CDR3 DNA is preserved here, 45 bases in frame from base 1. The immunoSEQ Assay, a bias-controlled multiplex PCR, was used to amplify TCRbeta CDR3 regions from genomic DNA. Per the source publication's procedure: Nucleated cell counts per sample were estimated from amplification of reference gene primers within the assay. To quantify the absolute abundance of each unique TCRbeta CDR3 rearrangement, sequence reads were collapsed and filtered. Productive Simpson clonality was computed per sample as the square root of Simpson's diversity index over productive rearrangements. TCRdb mirrors the immuneACCESS table, restricted to in-frame sequences. Some clones are absent from its copies; in checked studies, under half trace to an unresolved V gene, and the reason for the others is unknown. V and J calls and clone size are copied from that table; D and trimming were computed from the DNA. The sample includes roughly 250,000 clones, with around 87% observed a single time. The top ten clonotypes cover 7.2% of the sample.

Sample: peripheral blood. This chain is built from TRBV6-5 and TRBJ1-2, and TRBD1 may be the D gene, going by 6 matching bases. This sequence was found in a man in his fifties or sixties who had recovered from COVID-19. The nucleotide sequence reads as follows: TGTGCCAGCAGAAACGGACAGTCATCTAACTATGGCTACACCTTC. Translated, it gives CASRNGQSSNYGYTF.